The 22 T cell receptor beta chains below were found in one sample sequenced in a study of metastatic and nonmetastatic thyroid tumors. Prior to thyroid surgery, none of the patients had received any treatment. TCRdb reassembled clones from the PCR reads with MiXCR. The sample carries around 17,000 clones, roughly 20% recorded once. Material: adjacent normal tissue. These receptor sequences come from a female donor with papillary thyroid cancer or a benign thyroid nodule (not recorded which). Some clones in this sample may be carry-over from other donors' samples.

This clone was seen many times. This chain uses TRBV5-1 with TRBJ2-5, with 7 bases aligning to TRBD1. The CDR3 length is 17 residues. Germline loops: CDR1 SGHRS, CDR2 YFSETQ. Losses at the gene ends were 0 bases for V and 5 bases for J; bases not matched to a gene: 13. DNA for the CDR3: TGCGCCAGCAGCTTGGACCAAAAAGACAGGGACGGGGAGACCCAGTACTTC. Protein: CASSLDQKDRDGETQYF. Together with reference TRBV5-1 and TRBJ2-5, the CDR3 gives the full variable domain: KAGVTQTPRYLIKTRGQQVTLSCSPISGHRSVSWYQQTPGQGLQFLFEYFSETQRNKGNFPGRFSGRQFSNSRSEMNVSTLELGDSALYLCASSLDQKDRDGETQYFGPGTRLLVL.

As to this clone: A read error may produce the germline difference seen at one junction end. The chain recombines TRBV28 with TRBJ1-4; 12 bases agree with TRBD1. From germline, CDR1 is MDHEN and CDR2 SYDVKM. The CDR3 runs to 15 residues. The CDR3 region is CASRLGQGANEQLLF. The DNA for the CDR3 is TGTGCCAGCCGTTTGGGACAGGGGGCTAATGAACAACTGTTGTTT.

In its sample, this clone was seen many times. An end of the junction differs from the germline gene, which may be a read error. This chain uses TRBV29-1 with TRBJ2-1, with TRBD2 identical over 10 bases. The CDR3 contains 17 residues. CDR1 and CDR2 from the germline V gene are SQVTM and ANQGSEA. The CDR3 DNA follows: TGCAGCATTGAGGATCGGACTAGCGGTTACTCCTACAATGAGCAGTTCTTC. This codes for CSIEDRTSGYSYNEQFF.

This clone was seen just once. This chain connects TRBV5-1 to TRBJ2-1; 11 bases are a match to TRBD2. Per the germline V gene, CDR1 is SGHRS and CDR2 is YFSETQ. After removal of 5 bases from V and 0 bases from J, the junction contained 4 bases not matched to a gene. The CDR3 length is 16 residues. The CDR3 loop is CASSPSGGTSYNEQFF. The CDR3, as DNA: TGCGCCAGCAGTCCTAGCGGGGGGACCTCCTACAATGAGCAGTTCTTC.

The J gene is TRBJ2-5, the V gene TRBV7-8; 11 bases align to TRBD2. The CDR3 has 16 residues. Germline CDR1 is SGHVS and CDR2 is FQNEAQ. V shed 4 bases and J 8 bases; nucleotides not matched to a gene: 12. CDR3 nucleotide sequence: TGTGCCAGCAGCTCTACTACTAGCGGGGGAATTATCACCCAGTACTTC. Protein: CASSSTTSGGIITQYF.

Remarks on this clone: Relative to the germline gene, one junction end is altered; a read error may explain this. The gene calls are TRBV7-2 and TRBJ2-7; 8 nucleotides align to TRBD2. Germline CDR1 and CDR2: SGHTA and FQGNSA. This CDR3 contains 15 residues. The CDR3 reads CASSTQLAASYEKYF. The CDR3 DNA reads TGTGCCAGCAGCACGCAACTAGCGGCATCCTACGAGAAGTACTTC.

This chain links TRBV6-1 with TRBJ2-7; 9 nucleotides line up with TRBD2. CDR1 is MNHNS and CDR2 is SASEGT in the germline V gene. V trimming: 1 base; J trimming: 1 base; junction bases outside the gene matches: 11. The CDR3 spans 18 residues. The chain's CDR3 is CASSEDGGRAGRSYEQYF. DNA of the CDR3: TGTGCCAGCAGTGAAGATGGCGGGAGGGCCGGGAGGTCCTACGAGCAGTACTTC.

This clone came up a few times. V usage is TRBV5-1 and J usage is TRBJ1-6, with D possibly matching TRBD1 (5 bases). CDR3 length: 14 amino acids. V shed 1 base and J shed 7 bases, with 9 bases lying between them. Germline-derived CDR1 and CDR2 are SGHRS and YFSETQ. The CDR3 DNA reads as TGCGCCAGCAGCTTGCAGGGATTGAATTCACCCCTCCACTTT. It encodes CASSLQGLNSPLHF.

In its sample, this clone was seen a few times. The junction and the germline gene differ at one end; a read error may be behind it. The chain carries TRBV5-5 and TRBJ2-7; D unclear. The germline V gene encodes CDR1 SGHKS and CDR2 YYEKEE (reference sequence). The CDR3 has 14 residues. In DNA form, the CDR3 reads TGTGCCAGCAGCTTGGAGTGGGGAAGCTACGGGCAGTACTTC. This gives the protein CASSLEWGSYGQYF.

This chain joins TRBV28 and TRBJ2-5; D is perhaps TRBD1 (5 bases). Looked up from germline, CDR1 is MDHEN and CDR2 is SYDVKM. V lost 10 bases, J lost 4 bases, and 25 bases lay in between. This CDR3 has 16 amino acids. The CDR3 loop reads CATRTRQGGLSETQYF. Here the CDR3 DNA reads TGTGCCACCCGCACCCGGCAGGGTGGGTTGTCAGAGACCCAGTACTTC.

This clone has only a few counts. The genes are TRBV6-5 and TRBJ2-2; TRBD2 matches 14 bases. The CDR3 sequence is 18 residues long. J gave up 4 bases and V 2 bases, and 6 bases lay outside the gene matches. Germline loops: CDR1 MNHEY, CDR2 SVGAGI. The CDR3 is CASSYRGTSGRVTGELFF. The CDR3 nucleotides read TGTGCCAGCAGTTACAGGGGGACTAGCGGGAGAGTCACCGGGGAGCTGTTTTTT.

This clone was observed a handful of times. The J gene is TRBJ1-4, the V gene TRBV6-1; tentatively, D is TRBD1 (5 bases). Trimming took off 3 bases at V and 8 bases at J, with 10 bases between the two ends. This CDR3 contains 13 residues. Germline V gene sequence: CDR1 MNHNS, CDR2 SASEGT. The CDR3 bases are TGTGCCAGCAGTGAGGGGCCGGGAGAAAAACTGTTTTTT. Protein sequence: CASSEGPGEKLFF.

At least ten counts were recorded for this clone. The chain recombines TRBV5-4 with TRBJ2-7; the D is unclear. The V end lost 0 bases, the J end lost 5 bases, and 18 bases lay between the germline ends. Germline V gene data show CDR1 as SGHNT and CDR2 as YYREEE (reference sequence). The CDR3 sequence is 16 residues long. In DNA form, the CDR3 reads TGTGCCAGCAGCTTGGGGGTGAGTAGCAACCGGAACGAGCAGTACTTC. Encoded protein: CASSLGVSSNRNEQYF.

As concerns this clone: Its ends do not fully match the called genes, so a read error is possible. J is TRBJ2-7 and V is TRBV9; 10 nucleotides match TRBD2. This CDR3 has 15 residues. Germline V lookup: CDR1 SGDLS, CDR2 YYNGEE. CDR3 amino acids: CANSVEASGSDEQYF. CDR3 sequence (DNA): TGTGCCAACAGCGTAGAGGCTAGCGGGAGCGACGAGCAGTACTTC.

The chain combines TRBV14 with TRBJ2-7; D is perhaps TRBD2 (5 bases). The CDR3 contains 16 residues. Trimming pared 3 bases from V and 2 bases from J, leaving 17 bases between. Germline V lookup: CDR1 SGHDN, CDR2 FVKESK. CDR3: CASSQDLAGNPYEQYF. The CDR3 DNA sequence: TGTGCCAGCAGCCAGGACTTAGCAGGCAACCCCTACGAGCAGTACTTC.

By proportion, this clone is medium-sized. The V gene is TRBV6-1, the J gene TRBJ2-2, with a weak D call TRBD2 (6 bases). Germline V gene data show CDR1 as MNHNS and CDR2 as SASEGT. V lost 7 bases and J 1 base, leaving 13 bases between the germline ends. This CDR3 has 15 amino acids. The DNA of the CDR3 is TGTGCCAGCAATAGGAGGCGGGAGAACACCGGGGAGCTGTTTTTT. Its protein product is CASNRRRENTGELFF.

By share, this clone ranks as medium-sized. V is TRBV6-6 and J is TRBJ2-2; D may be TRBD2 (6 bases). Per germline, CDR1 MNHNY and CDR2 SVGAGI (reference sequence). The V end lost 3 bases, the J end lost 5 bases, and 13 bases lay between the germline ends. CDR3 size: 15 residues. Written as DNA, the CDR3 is TGTGCCAGCAGTTATTCCGGGACTGAGACCGGGGAGCTGTTTTTT. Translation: CASSYSGTETGELFF.

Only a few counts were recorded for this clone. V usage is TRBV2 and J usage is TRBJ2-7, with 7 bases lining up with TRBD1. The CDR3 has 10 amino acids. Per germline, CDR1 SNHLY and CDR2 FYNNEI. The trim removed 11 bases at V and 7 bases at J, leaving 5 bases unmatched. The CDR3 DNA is TGTGCCGTAGACAGGGAAGAGCAGTACTTC. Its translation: CAVDREEQYF.

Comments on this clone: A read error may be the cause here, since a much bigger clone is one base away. CDR3 in amino acids: CASSPLGLDYERYF. CDR3 in DNA: TGTGCCAGCAGCCCCCTCGGACTCGACTACGAGCGGTACTTC. J is TRBJ2-7 and V is TRBV5-6, with D tentatively TRBD2 (5 bases). CDR3 length equals 14 residues. Germline loops: CDR1 SGHDT, CDR2 YYEEEE.

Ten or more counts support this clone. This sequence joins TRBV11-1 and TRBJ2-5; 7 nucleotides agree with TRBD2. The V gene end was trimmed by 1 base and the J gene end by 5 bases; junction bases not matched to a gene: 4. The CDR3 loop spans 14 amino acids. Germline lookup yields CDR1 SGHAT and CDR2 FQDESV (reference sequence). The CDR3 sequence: CASSLDFGGETQYF. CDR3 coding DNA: TGTGCCAGCAGCTTAGATTTCGGGGGGGAGACCCAGTACTTC.

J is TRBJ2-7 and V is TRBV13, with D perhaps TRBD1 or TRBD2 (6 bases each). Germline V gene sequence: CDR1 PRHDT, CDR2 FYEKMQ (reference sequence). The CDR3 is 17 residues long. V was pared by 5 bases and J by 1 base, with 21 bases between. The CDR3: CASSTLGSSGASYEQYF. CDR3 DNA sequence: TGTGCCAGCAGCACATTAGGTTCCTCGGGGGCATCCTACGAGCAGTACTTC. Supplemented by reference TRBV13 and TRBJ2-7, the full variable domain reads AAGVIQSPRHLIKEKRETATLKCYPIPRHDTVYWYQQGPGQDPQFLISFYEKMQSDKGSIPDRFSAQQFSDYHSELNMSSLELGDSALYFCASSTLGSSGASYEQYFGPGTRLTVT.

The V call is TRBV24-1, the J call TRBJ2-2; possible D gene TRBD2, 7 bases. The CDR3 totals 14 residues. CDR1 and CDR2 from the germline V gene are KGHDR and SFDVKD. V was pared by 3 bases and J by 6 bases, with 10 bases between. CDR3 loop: CATSDPGGPGELFF. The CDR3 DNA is TGTGCCACCAGTGATCCCGGGGGGCCCGGGGAGCTGTTTTTT.